This T cell receptor beta chain was identified in a study of OX40 agonist ivuxolimab in advanced cancers. Turning to the study itself: The study enrolled dose-escalation patients with hepatocellular carcinoma, melanoma, renal cell or head and neck cancer. Patients with prior anti-PD-1, anti-PD-L1 or anti-CTLA-4 therapy were eligible; 40% had some. Study-wide results and caveats: In general, CD8+ T cells held more expanded clones than CD4+ did, on average. CD4+ and CD8+ blood T cells expanded clonally by week 6 at 0.1 to 3.0 mg/kg.

The CDR3 is 13 residues long. CDR1 is ENHRY, CDR2 SYGVKD, per germline. V dropped 4 bases and J dropped 3 bases, with 9 bases sitting between them. On this clone itself: The antigen is not known.

Produced via immunoSEQ multiplex PCR; TCRdb's table is partial and in-frame only. The table shows more than 50,000 clones, with more than 75% occurring only once. This chain joins TRBV10-3 and TRBJ1-2; the D is unclear. Sample: CD4+ or CD8+ T cells sorted from blood, taken in a trial of the OX40 agonist ivuxolimab. This clonotype originated in an adult with an advanced solid tumor such as melanoma, head and neck, liver or kidney cancer. The CDR3 here is CAISAADDYGYTF. The CDR3 DNA reads as TGTGCCATCAGTGCAGCCGACGACTATGGCTACACCTTC.